The 15 T cell receptor beta chains presented below share a single source sample, sequenced in a study of cytomegalovirus exposure and HLA in healthy donors. With 60 Vbeta and 13 Jbeta primers, the PCR was carried out. Using immunoSEQ multiplex PCR, the repertoire was profiled, and TCRdb retains in-frame clones only, with some absent. The sample has approximately 140,000 clones, roughly two thirds seen once. The sequencing sample was made of PBMCs. The receptors originated from a woman in her thirties or forties in good health and CMV-seronegative.

The sample holds a few counts of this clone. The rearrangement links TRBV4-1 to TRBJ1-5; D not certain. The CDR3 loop spans 13 amino acids. V was shortened by 3 bases and J by 5 bases, with 8 bases between the two germline ends. Per the germline V gene, CDR1 is MGHRA and CDR2 is YSYEKL. Here the CDR3 DNA reads TGCGCCAGCAGCCAGGCTCCAGATCAGCCCCAGCATTTT. Translated: CASSQAPDQPQHF.

The chain links TRBV28 to TRBJ1-2; TRBD1 matches 7 bases. The germline V gene has CDR1 MDHEN and CDR2 SYDVKM. With 5 bases clipped from V and 7 bases from J, the junction kept 10 bases outside the gene matches. The CDR3 is 14 amino acids. CDR3 DNA: TGTGCCAGCAGTGGAGTTGAAGGGGGCGGTGGCTACACCTTC. It is translated as CASSGVEGGGGYTF.

CDR3 coding DNA: TGTGCCAGCAGTACTAGCGGGGGCTCGTACAATGAGCAGTTCTTC. It yields the protein CASSTSGGSYNEQFF. V usage is TRBV5-8 and J usage is TRBJ2-1; 11 nucleotides align to TRBD2. V dropped 5 bases and J dropped 4; count of bases not matched to a gene: 5. The CDR3 covers 15 residues. Germline V lookup: CDR1 SGHTS, CDR2 YDEGEE.

This clone was observed a handful of times. V and J are TRBV5-6 and TRBJ1-1; tentative D call: TRBD1 (5 bases). Germline CDR1 and CDR2: SGHDT and YYEEEE. The V gene lost 0 bases and the J gene lost 11 bases, with 11 bases spanning the gap. The CDR3 has 12 amino acids. The CDR3 DNA sequence: TGTGCCAGCAGCTTGGAGGGGCTTGTCGCTTTCTTT. Translated, it gives CASSLEGLVAFF.

The genes are TRBV5-1 and TRBJ2-7; TRBD1 matches 12 bases. The junction had 6 bases not matched to a gene; V was cut back by 4 bases and J by 7 bases. CDR3 length: 14 residues. CDR1 and CDR2 from the germline V gene are SGHRS and YFSETQ. CDR3 sequence: CASSGGQGAEEQYF. The CDR3 DNA reads as TGCGCCAGCAGCGGGGGACAGGGGGCGGAAGAGCAGTACTTC.

This clone was recorded only once. The rearrangement uses TRBV7-3 and TRBJ1-1, with D possibly being TRBD1 (6 bases). Germline CDR1 and CDR2: SGHTA and FQGTGA. This CDR3 contains 15 residues. V lost 1 base to trimming and J lost 0 bases, with 9 bases between them. CDR3 loop: CASSLKGTMNTEAFF. The DNA of the CDR3 is TGTGCCAGCAGCTTAAAGGGGACAATGAACACTGAAGCTTTCTTT.

This clone was recorded a few times. The CDR3, as DNA: TGCAGCGTTTCCTCTTCCCCAGGGCAAGAGACCCAGTACTTC. This codes for CSVSSSPGQETQYF. The chain employs TRBV29-1 and TRBJ2-5, with D possibly being TRBD1 (5 bases). This CDR3 is 14 amino acids long. The germline gives CDR1 SQVTM, CDR2 ANQGSEA. Trimming pared 5 bases from V and 2 bases from J, leaving 15 bases between.

This clone was recorded once. The chain is built from TRBV11-2 and TRBJ2-1, with D unclear. V was pared by 4 bases and J by 3 bases, with 10 bases between. This CDR3 is 14 amino acids long. Germline V lookup: CDR1 SGHAT, CDR2 FQNNGV. CDR3 amino acids: CASSSLRLYNEQFF. For the CDR3, the DNA is TGTGCCAGCAGCTCCCTACGTCTCTACAATGAGCAGTTCTTC.

This clone has only a few counts. V gene TRBV4-3 combines with J gene TRBJ1-1; D not certain. CDR1 and CDR2 from the germline V gene are LGHNA and YSLEER. V lost 1 base, J lost 2 bases, and 14 bases lay in between. CDR3 length: 16 residues. CDR3 region: CASSQAIARANTEAFF. The CDR3 DNA sequence: TGCGCCAGCAGCCAAGCGATCGCGAGAGCTAACACTGAAGCTTTCTTT.

This clone was recorded a few times. This chain links TRBV2 with TRBJ2-1, with TRBD2 matching over 12 bases. The CDR3 contains 13 residues. Germline CDR1 and CDR2: SNHLY and FYNNEI. V shed 10 bases and J 6 bases; nucleotides not matched to a gene: 4. CDR3 in amino acids: CATRLAGANEQFF. CDR3 nucleotide sequence: TGTGCCACCAGACTAGCGGGGGCCAATGAGCAGTTCTTC.

The rearrangement links TRBV5-1 to TRBJ1-2; tentative D call: TRBD1 (6 bases). The CDR3 runs 15 residues. V was clipped by 4 bases and J by 4 bases, with 17 bases between them. The germline CDR1 and CDR2 sequences are SGHRS and YFSETQ. This CDR3 reads CASSPGQMGVYGYTF. CDR3 nucleotide sequence: TGCGCCAGCAGCCCCGGACAGATGGGGGTCTATGGCTACACCTTC.

This clone was counted only a few times. The chain has TRBV29-1 and TRBJ1-4, with 7 bases fitting TRBD1. The trim removed 4 bases at V and 5 bases at J, leaving 4 bases unmatched. The CDR3 is 13 residues long. CDR1 SQVTM and CDR2 ANQGSEA come from the germline V gene. The CDR3 coding sequence is TGCAGCGTTGGCGGGACAGTAAATGAAAAACTGTTTTTT. This encodes CSVGGTVNEKLFF.

The V and J genes are TRBV5-1 and TRBJ1-1; D remains unclear. V lost 4 bases and J 0 bases, leaving 13 bases between the germline ends. This CDR3 has 15 residues. CDR1 and CDR2 from the germline V gene are SGHRS and YFSETQ. CDR3 nucleotides: TGCGCCAGCAGCCCCGGGTCGATTATGAACACTGAAGCTTTCTTT. Amino acid sequence: CASSPGSIMNTEAFF.

The chain carries TRBV5-1 and TRBJ1-1; TRBD1 is a possible D gene (5 bases). Germline V gene sequence: CDR1 SGHRS, CDR2 YFSETQ. Between the trimmed V and J ends, which lost 0 bases and 8 bases, there was a span of 11 bases. The CDR3 runs to 13 residues. Here the CDR3 reads CASSLAGQLEAFF. The CDR3 region has the DNA TGCGCCAGCAGCTTGGCCGGACAACTAGAAGCTTTCTTT.

This clone was detected only a few times. The chain uses TRBV5-1 and TRBJ1-1; D gene unclear. With 3 bases removed from V and 2 bases from J, the gap between germline ends came to 8 bases. Germline assignment: CDR1 SGHRS and CDR2 YFSETQ. The CDR3 covers 13 residues. The CDR3 spells CASSSNTNTEAFF. CDR3 DNA: TGCGCCAGCAGCTCTAATACTAACACTGAAGCTTTCTTT.